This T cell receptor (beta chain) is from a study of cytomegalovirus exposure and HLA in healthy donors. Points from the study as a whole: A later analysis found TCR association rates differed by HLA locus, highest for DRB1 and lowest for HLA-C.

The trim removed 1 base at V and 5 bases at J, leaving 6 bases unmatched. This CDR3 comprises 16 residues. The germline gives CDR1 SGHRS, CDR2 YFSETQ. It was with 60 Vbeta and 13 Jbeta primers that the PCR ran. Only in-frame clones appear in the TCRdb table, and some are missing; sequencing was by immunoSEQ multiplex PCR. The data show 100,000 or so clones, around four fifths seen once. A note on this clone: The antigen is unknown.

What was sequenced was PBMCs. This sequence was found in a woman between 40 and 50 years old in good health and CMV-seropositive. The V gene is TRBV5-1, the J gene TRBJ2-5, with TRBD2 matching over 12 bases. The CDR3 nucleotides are TGCGCCAGCAGCTTGCAGCTAGCGGGGGGGCGTGAGACCCAGTACTTC. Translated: CASSLQLAGGRETQYF. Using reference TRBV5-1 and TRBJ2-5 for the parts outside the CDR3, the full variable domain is KAGVTQTPRYLIKTRGQQVTLSCSPISGHRSVSWYQQTPGQGLQFLFEYFSETQRNKGNFPGRFSGRQFSNSRSEMNVSTLELGDSALYLCASSLQLAGGRETQYFGPGTRLLVL.